Described below is a single T cell receptor (beta chain) sequence and its context. A read error is possible here, since a much larger clone lies one base away. The entry originates in a study of molecular identifiers for immune sequencing clone quantification. MiXCR was run by TCRdb on the PCR reads, yielding one entry per CDR3 protein. The table includes approximately 12,000 distinct CDR3 sequences, roughly 15% detected once. CDR1 MDHEN and CDR2 SYDVKM come from the germline V gene. Trimming removed 7 bases from V and 1 base from J, with 11 bases in between. The CDR3 length is 13 residues. Sequenced input: naive CD8+ T cells from blood, with Jurkat cell RNA spiked in. Sample subset: FACS-sorted CD8+CD4-CCR7+CD45RA+ naive T cells. This receptor was identified in a human donor in good health. Some libraries in this study had Jurkat cell RNA spiked in. The chain is built from TRBV28 and TRBJ2-7; perhaps TRBD2 as D (6 bases). CDR3 protein: CASMERASYEQYF. The CDR3 bases are TGTGCCAGCATGGAGCGGGCGTCCTACGAGCAGTACTTC.